This T cell receptor beta chain is from a study of CD8 T cells in Susac syndrome. Overall study context: Among the sequenced Susac syndrome patients, about six had active disease while eight or nine were in remission.

Random hexamers were used to reverse transcribe the RNA input (about 0.45 to 1 ug). TCRdb fed the immunoSEQ multiplex PCR reads into MiXCR, producing one record per CDR3 protein. The sample has 150,000 to 200,000 distinct CDR3 sequences, 94% seen once. While CD8+ and CD4+ T cells were isolated negatively, TEMRA cells were enriched by FACS. This clonotype appeared once. The germline V gene has CDR1 SGHRS and CDR2 YFSETQ. Trimming cost V 8 bases and J 0 bases, with 14 bases left between them. This CDR3 is 14 amino acids long. The source is a human donor with Susac syndrome. The gene calls are TRBV5-1 and TRBJ1-1; D remains unclear. Sequenced material: CD4+ T cells from PBMCs. The CDR3 DNA reads as TGCGCCAGAGATGCCCAACCGTTGAACACTGAAGCTTTCTTT. The encoded protein is CARDAQPLNTEAFF.